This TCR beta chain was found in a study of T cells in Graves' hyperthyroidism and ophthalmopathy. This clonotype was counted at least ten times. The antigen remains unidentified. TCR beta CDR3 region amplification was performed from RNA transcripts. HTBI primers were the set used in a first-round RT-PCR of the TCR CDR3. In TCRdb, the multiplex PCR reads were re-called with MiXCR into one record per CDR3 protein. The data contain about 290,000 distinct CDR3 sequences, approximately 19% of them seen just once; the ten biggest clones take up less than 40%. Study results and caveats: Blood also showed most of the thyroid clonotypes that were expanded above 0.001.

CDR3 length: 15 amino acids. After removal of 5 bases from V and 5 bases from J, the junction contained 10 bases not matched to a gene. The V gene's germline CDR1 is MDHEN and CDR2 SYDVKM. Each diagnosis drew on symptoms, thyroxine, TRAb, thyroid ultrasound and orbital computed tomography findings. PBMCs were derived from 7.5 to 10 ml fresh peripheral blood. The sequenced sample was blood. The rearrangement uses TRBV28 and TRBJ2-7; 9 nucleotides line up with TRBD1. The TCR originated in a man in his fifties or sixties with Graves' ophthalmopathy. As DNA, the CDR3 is TGTGCCAGCAGTCAAACCGGGACAGGGAAAAACGAGCAGTACTTC. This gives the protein CASSQTGTGKNEQYF.